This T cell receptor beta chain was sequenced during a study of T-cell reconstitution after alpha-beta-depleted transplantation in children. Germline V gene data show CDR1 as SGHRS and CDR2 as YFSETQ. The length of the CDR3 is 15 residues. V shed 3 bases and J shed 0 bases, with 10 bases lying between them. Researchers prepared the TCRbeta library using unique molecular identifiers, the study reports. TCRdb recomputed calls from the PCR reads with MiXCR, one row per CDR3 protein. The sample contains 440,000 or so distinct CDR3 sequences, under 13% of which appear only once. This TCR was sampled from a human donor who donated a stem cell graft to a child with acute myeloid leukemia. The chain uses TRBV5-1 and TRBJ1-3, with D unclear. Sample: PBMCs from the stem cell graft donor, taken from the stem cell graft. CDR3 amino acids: CASSSGLISGNTIYF. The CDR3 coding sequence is TGCGCCAGCAGCTCAGGACTGATCTCTGGAAACACCATATATTTT.